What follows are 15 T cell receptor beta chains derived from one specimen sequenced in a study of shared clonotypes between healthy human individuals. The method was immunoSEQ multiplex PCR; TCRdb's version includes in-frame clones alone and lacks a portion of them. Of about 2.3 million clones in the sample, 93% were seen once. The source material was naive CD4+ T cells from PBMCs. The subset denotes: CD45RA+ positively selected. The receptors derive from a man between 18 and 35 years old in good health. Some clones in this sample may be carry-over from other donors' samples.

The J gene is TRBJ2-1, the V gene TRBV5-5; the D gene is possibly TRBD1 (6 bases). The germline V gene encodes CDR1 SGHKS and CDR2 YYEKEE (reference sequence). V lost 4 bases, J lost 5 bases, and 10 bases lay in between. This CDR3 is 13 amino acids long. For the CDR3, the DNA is TGTGCCAGCAGCCCACAGGGAAACAATGAGCAGTTCTTC. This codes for CASSPQGNNEQFF.

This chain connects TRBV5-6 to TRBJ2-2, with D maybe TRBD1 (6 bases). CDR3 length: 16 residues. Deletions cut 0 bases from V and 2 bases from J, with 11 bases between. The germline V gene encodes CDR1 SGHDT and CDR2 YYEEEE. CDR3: CASSLVPGENTGELFF. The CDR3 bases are TGTGCCAGCAGCTTGGTGCCAGGGGAAAACACCGGGGAGCTGTTTTTT.

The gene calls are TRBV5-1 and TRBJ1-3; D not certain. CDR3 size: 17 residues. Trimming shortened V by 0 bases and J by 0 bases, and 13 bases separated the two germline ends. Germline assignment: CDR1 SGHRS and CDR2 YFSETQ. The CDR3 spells CASSLAPSGLSGNTIYF. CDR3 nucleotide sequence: TGCGCCAGCAGCTTGGCCCCCTCGGGTCTCTCTGGAAACACCATATATTTT.

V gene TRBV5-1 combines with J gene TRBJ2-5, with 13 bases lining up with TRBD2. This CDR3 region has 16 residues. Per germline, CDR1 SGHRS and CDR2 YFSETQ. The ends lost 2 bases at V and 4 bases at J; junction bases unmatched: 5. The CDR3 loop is CASSLLAGGPGETQYF. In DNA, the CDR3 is TGCGCCAGCAGCTTACTAGCGGGAGGGCCTGGAGAGACCCAGTACTTC.

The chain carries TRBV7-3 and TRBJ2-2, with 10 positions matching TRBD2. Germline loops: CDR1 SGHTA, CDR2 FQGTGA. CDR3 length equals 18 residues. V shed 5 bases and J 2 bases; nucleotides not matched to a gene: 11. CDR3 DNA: TGTGCCAGCAGCCCAGGCCACTTAGCGGGGGGAAACACCGGGGAGCTGTTTTTT. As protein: CASSPGHLAGGNTGELFF.

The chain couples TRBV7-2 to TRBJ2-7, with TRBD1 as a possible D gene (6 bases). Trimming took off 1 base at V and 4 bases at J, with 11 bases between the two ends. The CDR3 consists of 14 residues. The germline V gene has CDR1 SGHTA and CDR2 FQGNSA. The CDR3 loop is CASSLEQGRYEQYF. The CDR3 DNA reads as TGTGCCAGCAGCTTAGAACAGGGACGATACGAGCAGTACTTC.

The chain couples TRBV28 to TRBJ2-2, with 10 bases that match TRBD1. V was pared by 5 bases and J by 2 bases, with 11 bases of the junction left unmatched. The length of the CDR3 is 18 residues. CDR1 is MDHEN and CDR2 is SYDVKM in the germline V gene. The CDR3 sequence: CASSRARQGAGNTGELFF. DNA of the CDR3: TGTGCCAGCAGTCGGGCAAGACAGGGGGCCGGCAACACCGGGGAGCTGTTTTTT.

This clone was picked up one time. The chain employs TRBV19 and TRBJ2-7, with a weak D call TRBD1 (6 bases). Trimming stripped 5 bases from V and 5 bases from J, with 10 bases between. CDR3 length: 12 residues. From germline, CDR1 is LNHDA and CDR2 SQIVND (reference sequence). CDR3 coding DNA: TGTGCCAGTAGTCAGGGGACCAACGAGCAGTACTTC. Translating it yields CASSQGTNEQYF.

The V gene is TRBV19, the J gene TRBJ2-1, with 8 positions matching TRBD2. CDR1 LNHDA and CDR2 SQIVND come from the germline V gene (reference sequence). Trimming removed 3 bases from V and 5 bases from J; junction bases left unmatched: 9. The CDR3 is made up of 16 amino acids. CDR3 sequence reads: CASSIRSGMRNNEQFF. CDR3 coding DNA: TGTGCCAGTAGTATCCGTAGCGGGATGCGGAACAATGAGCAGTTCTTC.

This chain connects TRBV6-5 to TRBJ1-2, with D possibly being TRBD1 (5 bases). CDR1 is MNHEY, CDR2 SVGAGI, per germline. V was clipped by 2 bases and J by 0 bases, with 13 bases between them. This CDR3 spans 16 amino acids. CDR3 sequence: CASSYGAVRANYGYTF. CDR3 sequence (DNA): TGTGCCAGCAGTTACGGGGCAGTTCGGGCTAACTATGGCTACACCTTC.

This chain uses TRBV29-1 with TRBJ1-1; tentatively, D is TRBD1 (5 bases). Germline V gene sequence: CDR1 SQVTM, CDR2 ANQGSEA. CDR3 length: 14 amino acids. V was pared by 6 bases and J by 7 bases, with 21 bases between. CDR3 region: CSVWGGWGAGEAFF. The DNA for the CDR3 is TGCAGCGTCTGGGGTGGATGGGGCGCGGGTGAAGCTTTCTTT.

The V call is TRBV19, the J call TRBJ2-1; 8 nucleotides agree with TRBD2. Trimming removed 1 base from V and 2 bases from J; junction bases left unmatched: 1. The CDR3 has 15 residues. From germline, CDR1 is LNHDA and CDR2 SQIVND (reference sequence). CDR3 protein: CASSIVSGAYNEQFF. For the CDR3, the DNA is TGTGCCAGTAGTATAGTTAGCGGGGCCTACAATGAGCAGTTCTTC.

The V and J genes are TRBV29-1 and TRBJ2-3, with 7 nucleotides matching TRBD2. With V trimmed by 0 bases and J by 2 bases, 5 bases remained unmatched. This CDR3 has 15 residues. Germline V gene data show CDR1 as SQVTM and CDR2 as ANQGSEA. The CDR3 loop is CSVEDRGRDTDTQYF. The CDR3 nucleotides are TGCAGCGTTGAAGATCGGGGGAGGGACACAGATACGCAGTATTTT.

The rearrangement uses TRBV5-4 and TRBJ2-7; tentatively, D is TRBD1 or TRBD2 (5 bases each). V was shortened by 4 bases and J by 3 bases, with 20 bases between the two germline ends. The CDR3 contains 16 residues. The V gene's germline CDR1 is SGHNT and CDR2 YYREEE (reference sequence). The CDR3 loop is CASSKKTGTHLYEQYF. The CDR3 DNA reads TGTGCCAGCAGCAAAAAAACCGGGACGCATCTCTACGAGCAGTACTTC.

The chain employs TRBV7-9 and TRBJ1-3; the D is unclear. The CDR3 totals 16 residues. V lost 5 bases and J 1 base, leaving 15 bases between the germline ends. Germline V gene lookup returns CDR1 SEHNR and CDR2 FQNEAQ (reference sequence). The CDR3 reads CASSPPGLGSGNTIYF. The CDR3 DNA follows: TGTGCCAGCAGCCCGCCGGGTCTAGGGTCTGGAAACACCATATATTTT.